The 19 T cell receptor beta chains below were found in one sample sequenced in a study of cytomegalovirus exposure and HLA in healthy donors. A multiplex PCR was run with 60 Vbeta primers and 13 Jbeta primers. The assay was immunoSEQ multiplex PCR, and TCRdb's table has in-frame clones only and misses some. The sample's table shows 65,000 to 90,000 clones. Sequenced material: PBMCs. Receptor source: a man aged 40-50 years in good health and CMV-seronegative.

The J gene is TRBJ2-3, the V gene TRBV5-1; 7 bases line up with TRBD1. This CDR3 has 15 amino acids. The trim removed 2 bases at V and 1 base at J, leaving 4 bases unmatched. Germline CDR1 reads SGHRS; CDR2 reads YFSETQ. CDR3 sequence: CASSFKGAGTDTQYF. CDR3 DNA: TGCGCCAGCAGCTTCAAGGGGGCAGGCACAGATACGCAGTATTTT.

The genes are TRBV27 and TRBJ2-7, with D possibly matching TRBD1 (6 bases). This CDR3 has 13 residues. Between the trimmed V and J ends, which lost 2 bases and 5 bases, there was a span of 10 bases. The germline V gene encodes CDR1 MNHEY and CDR2 SMNVEV (reference sequence). CDR3 in amino acids: CASSLTGSHEQYF. The CDR3 nucleotides read TGTGCCAGCAGTTTAACAGGGTCCCACGAGCAGTACTTC.

This chain uses TRBV29-1 with TRBJ1-6; maybe TRBD1 (5 bases). The CDR3 extends over 11 amino acids. The germline V gene encodes CDR1 SQVTM and CDR2 ANQGSEA. Trimming took off 6 bases at V and 15 bases at J, with 15 bases between the two ends. The chain's CDR3 is CSVTVGPHLHF. The CDR3 bases are TGCAGCGTGACCGTGGGGCCCCACCTCCACTTT.

This chain links TRBV6-5 with TRBJ1-4; unclear D gene. Germline V CDR1 and CDR2: MNHEY, SVGAGI. The CDR3 has 11 amino acids. V lost 7 bases to trimming and J lost 7 bases, with 7 bases between them. CDR3 sequence: CASKAAEKLFF. CDR3 coding DNA: TGTGCCAGCAAGGCGGCTGAAAAACTGTTTTTT.

The rearrangement uses TRBV2 and TRBJ1-5; 8 nucleotides match TRBD1. Germline lookup yields CDR1 SNHLY and CDR2 FYNNEI. V dropped 7 bases and J dropped 2; count of bases not matched to a gene: 7. The CDR3 length is 15 residues. CDR3 in amino acids: CASTKDRAGNQPQHF. The CDR3, as DNA: TGTGCCAGCACCAAGGACAGGGCTGGCAATCAGCCCCAGCATTTT.

The V gene is TRBV2, the J gene TRBJ1-3, with no clear D. The ends were cut back, 2 bases at V and 1 base at J, with 18 bases in the middle. This CDR3 has 18 residues. CDR1 and CDR2 (germline): SNHLY, FYNNEI. As DNA, the CDR3 is TGTGCCAGCAGTGAATTAGGTGCAGGCCCCGCATCTGGAAACACCATATATTTT. It encodes CASSELGAGPASGNTIYF.

The chain is built from TRBV12-5 and TRBJ2-1, with TRBD2 matching over 8 bases. V dropped 7 bases and J dropped 3; count of bases not matched to a gene: 8. The CDR3 runs 15 residues. Germline CDR1 is LGHNT and CDR2 is FRNRAP. This CDR3 reads CASVAGGALYNEQFF. CDR3 nucleotides: TGTGCTAGTGTTGCCGGGGGGGCCCTCTACAATGAGCAGTTCTTC.

The rearrangement joins TRBV5-5 to TRBJ2-7; D may be TRBD1 (6 bases). This CDR3 spans 16 amino acids. Trimming left V 4 bases short and J 2 bases short, with 19 bases between. Germline lookup yields CDR1 SGHKS and CDR2 YYEKEE (reference sequence). CDR3 protein: CASSLGLGGAAYEQYF. As DNA, the CDR3 is TGTGCCAGCAGCCTAGGGTTAGGGGGAGCCGCCTACGAGCAGTACTTC.

The rearrangement joins TRBV7-9 to TRBJ2-5; 8 bases map to TRBD2. Germline V CDR1 and CDR2: SEHNR, FQNEAQ (reference sequence). The CDR3 is 16 amino acids. V shed 5 bases, J shed 2 bases, and the junction held 10 bases outside the gene matches. Here the CDR3 reads CASSPTAGEEQETQYF. CDR3 nucleotides: TGTGCCAGCAGCCCGACAGCGGGGGAAGAACAAGAGACCCAGTACTTC.

The V call is TRBV19, the J call TRBJ2-2; 8 nucleotides line up with TRBD1. This CDR3 is built from 15 residues. Germline V gives CDR1 LNHDA, CDR2 SQIVND (reference sequence). V shed 6 bases and J 0 bases; nucleotides not matched to a gene: 3. CDR3 nucleotides: TGTGCCAGTAGGACAGGGGAGGCGAACACCGGGGAGCTGTTTTTT. Amino acid sequence: CASRTGEANTGELFF.

The chain recombines TRBV7-2 with TRBJ2-7; 9 bases line up with TRBD2. Germline loops: CDR1 SGHTA, CDR2 FQGNSA. The CDR3 extends over 15 amino acids. V gave up 5 bases and J gave up 4 bases; unmatched junction bases: 9. The CDR3 region is CASSLIAGAVYEQYF. The CDR3, as DNA: TGTGCCAGCAGCCTCATAGCGGGGGCGGTTTACGAGCAGTACTTC. Together with reference TRBV7-2 and TRBJ2-7, the CDR3 gives the full variable domain: GAGVSQSPSNKVTEKGKDVELRCDPISGHTALYWYRQSLGQGLEFLIYFQGNSAPDKSGLPSDRFSAERTGGSVSTLTIQRTQQEDSAVYLCASSLIAGAVYEQYFGPGTRLTVT.

This chain connects TRBV2 to TRBJ1-6, with D perhaps matching TRBD1 (6 bases). The germline V gene has CDR1 SNHLY and CDR2 FYNNEI. Between the trimmed V and J ends, which lost 7 bases and 6 bases, there was a span of 13 bases. The CDR3 consists of 14 residues. The DNA of the CDR3 is TGTGCCAGCACCACGAACAGGGCTAATTCACCCCTCCACTTT. It translates to CASTTNRANSPLHF.

Turning to this clone: In the same sample, other DNA sequences code for this CDR3. This chain connects TRBV5-1 to TRBJ2-5, with D possibly being TRBD2 (6 bases). CDR1 SGHRS and CDR2 YFSETQ come from the germline V gene. The V gene lost 0 bases and the J gene lost 2 bases, with 8 bases spanning the gap. This CDR3 is 14 amino acids long. This CDR3 is CASSLVGLQETQYF. CDR3 coding DNA: TGCGCCAGCAGCTTGGTCGGACTACAAGAGACCCAGTACTTC.

The chain employs TRBV25-1 and TRBJ2-7; the D gene is possibly TRBD2 (6 bases). V lost 7 bases and J 4 bases, leaving 17 bases between the germline ends. Germline V gives CDR1 MGHDK, CDR2 SYGVNS. CDR3 size: 14 residues. CDR3 sequence (DNA): TGTGCCAGCAAAGGCGGCGGGGAAGCGTACGAGCAGTACTTC. Amino acids: CASKGGGEAYEQYF.

V usage is TRBV6-1 and J usage is TRBJ1-3; TRBD1 matches at 9 bases. Per the germline V gene, CDR1 is MNHNS and CDR2 is SASEGT. This CDR3 is 15 amino acids long. V shed 2 bases, J shed 3 bases, and the junction held 2 bases outside the gene matches. Written as DNA, the CDR3 is TGTGCCAGCAGTGAACAGGACAGGGGTGGAAACACCATATATTTT. Protein product: CASSEQDRGGNTIYF.

The rearrangement joins TRBV11-3 to TRBJ2-1, with 7 nucleotides matching TRBD1. Germline CDR1 is SGHNT and CDR2 is YENEEA. This CDR3 contains 15 residues. After removal of 4 bases from V and 3 bases from J, the junction contained 6 bases not matched to a gene. The CDR3 protein is CASSSQGQLYNEQFF. CDR3 sequence (DNA): TGTGCCAGCAGCTCCCAGGGACAGCTCTACAATGAGCAGTTCTTC.

V is TRBV4-1 and J is TRBJ2-5, with D possibly TRBD1 on 6 matching bases. Trimming took off 6 bases at V and 1 base at J, with 15 bases between the two ends. The CDR3 spans 15 residues. The germline V gene has CDR1 MGHRA and CDR2 YSYEKL. CDR3 sequence: CASSPTSGVQETQYF. CDR3 sequence (DNA): TGCGCCAGCAGTCCGACTTCAGGGGTCCAAGAGACCCAGTACTTC.

The chain links TRBV5-4 to TRBJ1-2, with 7 bases lining up with TRBD1. The trim removed 4 bases at V and 1 base at J, leaving 4 bases unmatched. Germline V CDR1 and CDR2: SGHNT, YYREEE (reference sequence). This CDR3 region has 14 residues. Here the CDR3 reads CASSRQGVNYGYTF. CDR3 sequence (DNA): TGTGCCAGCAGCCGACAGGGTGTTAACTATGGCTACACCTTC.

V is TRBV19 and J is TRBJ2-7; D perhaps matches TRBD2 (6 bases). Trimming took off 4 bases at V and 5 bases at J, with 18 bases between the two ends. Germline V gene lookup returns CDR1 LNHDA and CDR2 SQIVND (reference sequence). The CDR3 extends over 15 amino acids. CDR3 region: CASSNTNSAGNEQYF. The CDR3 nucleotides are TGTGCCAGTAGTAATACAAACTCCGCGGGGAACGAGCAGTACTTC.